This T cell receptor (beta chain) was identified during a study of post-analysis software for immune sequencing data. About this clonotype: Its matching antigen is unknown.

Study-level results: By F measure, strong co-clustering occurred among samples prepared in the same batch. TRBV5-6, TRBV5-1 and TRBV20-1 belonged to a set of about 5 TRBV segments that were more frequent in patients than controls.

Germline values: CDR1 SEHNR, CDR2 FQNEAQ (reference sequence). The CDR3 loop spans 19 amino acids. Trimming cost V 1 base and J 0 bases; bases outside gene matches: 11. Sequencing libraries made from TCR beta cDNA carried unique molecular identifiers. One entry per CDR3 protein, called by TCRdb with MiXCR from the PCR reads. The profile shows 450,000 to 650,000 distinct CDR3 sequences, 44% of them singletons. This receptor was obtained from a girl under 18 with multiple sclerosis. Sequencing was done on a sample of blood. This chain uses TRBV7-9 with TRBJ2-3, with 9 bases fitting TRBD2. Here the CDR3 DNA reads TGTGCCAGCAGCTTAGGCGGGTGGGCTAGCGGGGAAAGCACAGATACGCAGTATTTT. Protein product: CASSLGGWASGESTDTQYF.